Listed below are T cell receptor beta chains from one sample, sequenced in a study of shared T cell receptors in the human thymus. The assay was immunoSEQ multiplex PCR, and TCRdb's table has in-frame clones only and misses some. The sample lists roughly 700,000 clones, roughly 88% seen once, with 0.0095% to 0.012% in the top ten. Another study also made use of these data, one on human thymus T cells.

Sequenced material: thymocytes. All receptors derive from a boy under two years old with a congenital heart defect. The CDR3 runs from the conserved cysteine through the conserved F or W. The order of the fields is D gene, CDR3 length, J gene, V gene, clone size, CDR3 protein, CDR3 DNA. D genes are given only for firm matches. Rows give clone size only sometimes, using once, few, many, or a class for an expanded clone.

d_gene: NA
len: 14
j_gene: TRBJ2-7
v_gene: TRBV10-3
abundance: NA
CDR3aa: CAISEGRAGYEQYF
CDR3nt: TGTGCCATCAGTGAAGGAAGGGCGGGCTACGAGCAGTACTTC

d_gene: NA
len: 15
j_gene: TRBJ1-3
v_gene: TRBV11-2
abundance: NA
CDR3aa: CASSPSSGSGNTIYF
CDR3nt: TGTGCCAGCAGCCCTTCGTCGGGCTCTGGAAACACCATATATTTT

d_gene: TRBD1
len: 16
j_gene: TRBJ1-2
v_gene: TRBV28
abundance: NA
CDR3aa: CASSPVTGGLSYGYTF
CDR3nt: TGTGCCAGCAGTCCAGTGACAGGGGGCTTGAGTTATGGCTACACCTTC

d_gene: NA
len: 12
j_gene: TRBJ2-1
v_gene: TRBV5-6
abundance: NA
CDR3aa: CASSSGDNEQFF
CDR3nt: TGTGCCAGCAGCTCGGGGGACAATGAGCAGTTCTTC

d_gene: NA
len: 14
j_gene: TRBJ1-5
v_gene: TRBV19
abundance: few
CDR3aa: CASSPRQDRQPQHF
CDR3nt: TGTGCCAGTAGTCCCCGACAGGACAGACAGCCCCAGCATTTT

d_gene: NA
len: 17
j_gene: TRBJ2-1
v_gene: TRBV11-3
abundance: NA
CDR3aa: CASSLIGLTEAYNEQFF
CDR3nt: TGTGCCAGCAGCTTAATCGGACTAACCGAAGCCTACAATGAGCAGTTCTTC

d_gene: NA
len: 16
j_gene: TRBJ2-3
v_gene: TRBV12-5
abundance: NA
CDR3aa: CASGSPTGKGLDTQYF
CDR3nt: TGTGCTAGTGGTTCCCCTACAGGGAAGGGGTTGGATACGCAGTATTTT

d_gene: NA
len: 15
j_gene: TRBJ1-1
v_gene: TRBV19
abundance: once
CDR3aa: CASSPWDGRGTEAFF
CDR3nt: TGTGCCAGTAGTCCATGGGACGGGCGGGGTACTGAAGCTTTCTTT

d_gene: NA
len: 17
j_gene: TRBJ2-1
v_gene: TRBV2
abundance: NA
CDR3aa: CAAHPRRGGRNTGEQFF
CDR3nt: TGTGCCGCCCACCCCCGGCGGGGCGGAAGGAACACGGGGGAGCAGTTCTTC

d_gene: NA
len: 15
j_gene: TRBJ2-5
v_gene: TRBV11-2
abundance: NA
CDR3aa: CASTRAGPLPGTQYF
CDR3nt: TGTGCCAGCACTAGGGCGGGTCCCCTCCCAGGGACCCAGTACTTC

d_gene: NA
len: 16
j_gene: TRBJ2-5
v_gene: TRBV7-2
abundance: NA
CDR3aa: CASSLGEVRSWGTQYF
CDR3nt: TGTGCCAGCAGCTTAGGGGAGGTCCGGAGTTGGGGGACCCAGTACTTC

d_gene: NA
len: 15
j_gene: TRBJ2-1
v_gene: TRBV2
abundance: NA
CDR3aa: CASSVGGGPHNEQFF
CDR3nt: TGTGCCAGCAGTGTAGGAGGCGGGCCCCACAATGAGCAGTTCTTC

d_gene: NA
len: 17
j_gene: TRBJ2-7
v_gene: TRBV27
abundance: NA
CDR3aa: CASSPPSPSCGNSEQYF
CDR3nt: TGTGCCAGCAGTCCACCCAGCCCCTCGTGCGGGAACAGCGAGCAGTACTTC

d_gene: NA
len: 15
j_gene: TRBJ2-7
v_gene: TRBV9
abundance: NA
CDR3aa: CASSGTGHPFYEQYF
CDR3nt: TGTGCCAGCAGCGGAACAGGGCACCCCTTTTACGAGCAGTACTTC

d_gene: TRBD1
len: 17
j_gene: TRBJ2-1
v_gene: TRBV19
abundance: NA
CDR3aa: CASSMVRGQGGHNEQFF
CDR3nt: TGTGCCAGTAGTATGGTTCGGGGACAGGGAGGCCACAATGAGCAGTTCTTC

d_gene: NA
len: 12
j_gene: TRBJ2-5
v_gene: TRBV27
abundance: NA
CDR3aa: CASSTGKETQYF
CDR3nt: TGTGCCAGCAGTACAGGGAAAGAGACCCAGTACTTC

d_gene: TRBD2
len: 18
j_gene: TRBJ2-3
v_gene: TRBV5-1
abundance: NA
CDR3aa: CASTSTDFSGKGTDTQYF
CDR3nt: TGCGCCAGCACCTCAACCGATTTCAGCGGGAAAGGGACAGATACGCAGTATTTT

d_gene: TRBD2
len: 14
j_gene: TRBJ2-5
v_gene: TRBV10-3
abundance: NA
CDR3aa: CAISGTTSEETQYF
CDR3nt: TGTGCCATCAGCGGGACTACCTCAGAAGAGACCCAGTACTTC

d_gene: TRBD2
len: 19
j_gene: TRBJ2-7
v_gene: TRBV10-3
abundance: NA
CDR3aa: CAISTQGLAGAGFSYEQYF
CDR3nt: TGTGCCATCTCAACCCAAGGGCTAGCGGGAGCCGGATTCTCCTACGAGCAGTACTTC

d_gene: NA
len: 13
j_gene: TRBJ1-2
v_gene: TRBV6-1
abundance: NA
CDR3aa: CASSEALPYGYTF
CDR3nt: TGTGCCAGCAGTGAAGCCCTCCCCTATGGCTACACCTTC

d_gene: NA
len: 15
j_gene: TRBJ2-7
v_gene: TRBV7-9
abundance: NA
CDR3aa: CASSSEGRYGNEQYF
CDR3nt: TGTGCCAGCAGCTCAGAGGGCAGGTACGGGAACGAGCAGTACTTC

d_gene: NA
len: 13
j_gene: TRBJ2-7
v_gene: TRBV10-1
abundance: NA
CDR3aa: CASGPGNSYEQYF
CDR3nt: TGCGCCAGCGGGCCAGGGAACTCCTACGAGCAGTACTTC

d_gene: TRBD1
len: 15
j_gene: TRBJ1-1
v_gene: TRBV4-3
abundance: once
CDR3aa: CASSHLTGGHTEAFF
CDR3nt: TGCGCCAGCAGCCATCTTACAGGGGGGCACACTGAAGCTTTCTTT

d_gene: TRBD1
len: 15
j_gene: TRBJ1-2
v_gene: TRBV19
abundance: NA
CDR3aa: CATLGQGSPNYGYTF
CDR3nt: TGTGCCACCTTGGGACAGGGGTCCCCTAACTATGGCTACACCTTC

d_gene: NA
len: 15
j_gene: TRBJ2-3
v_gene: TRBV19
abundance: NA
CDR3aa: CASRQDRSCTDTQYF
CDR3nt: TGTGCCAGTAGGCAGGACAGATCTTGCACAGATACGCAGTATTTT

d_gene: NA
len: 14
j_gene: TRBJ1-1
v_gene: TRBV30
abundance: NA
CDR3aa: CAWSVRSRPQEAFF
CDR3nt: TGTGCCTGGAGTGTGCGCTCCAGGCCCCAAGAAGCTTTCTTT

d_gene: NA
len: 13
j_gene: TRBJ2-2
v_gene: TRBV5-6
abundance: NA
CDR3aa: CASSLGFTGVLFF
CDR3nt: TGTGCCAGCAGCTTGGGATTCACGGGAGTGCTGTTTTTT

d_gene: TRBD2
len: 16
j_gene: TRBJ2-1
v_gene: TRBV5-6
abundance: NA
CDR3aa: CASTLYYGGRANEQFF
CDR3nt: TGTGCCAGCACCCTTTACTACGGCGGGAGGGCCAATGAGCAGTTCTTC

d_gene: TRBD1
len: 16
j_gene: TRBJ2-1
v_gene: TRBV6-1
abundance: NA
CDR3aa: CASSELGQGAGNEQFF
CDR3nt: TGTGCCAGCAGTGAACTCGGACAGGGGGCGGGCAATGAGCAGTTCTTC

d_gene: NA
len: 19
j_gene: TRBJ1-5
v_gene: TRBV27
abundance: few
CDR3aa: CASSLIYTKGGAYHQPQHF
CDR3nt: TGTGCCAGCAGCCTTATATATACGAAGGGGGGGGCCTACCATCAGCCCCAGCATTTT

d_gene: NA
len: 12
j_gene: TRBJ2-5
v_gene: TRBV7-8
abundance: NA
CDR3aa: CASSPGEETQYF
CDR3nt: TGTGCCAGCAGCCCCGGGGAAGAGACCCAGTACTTC

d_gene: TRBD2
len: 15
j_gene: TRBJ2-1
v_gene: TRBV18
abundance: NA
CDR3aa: CASSPGRENGDEQFF
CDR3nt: TGTGCCAGCTCACCAGGGCGGGAGAATGGCGATGAGCAGTTCTTC

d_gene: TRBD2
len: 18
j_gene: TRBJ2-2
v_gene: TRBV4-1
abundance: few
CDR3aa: CASSQVLTSGTHTGELFF
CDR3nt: TGCGCCAGCAGCCAAGTGTTGACTAGCGGGACCCACACCGGGGAGCTGTTTTTT

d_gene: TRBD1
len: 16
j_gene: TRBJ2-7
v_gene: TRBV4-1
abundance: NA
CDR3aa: CASSHRQGNSPYEQYF
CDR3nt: TGCGCCAGCAGCCACAGACAGGGTAATAGCCCCTACGAGCAGTACTTC

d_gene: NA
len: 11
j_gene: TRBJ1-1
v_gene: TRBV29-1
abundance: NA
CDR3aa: CSVGWETEAFF
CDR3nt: TGCAGCGTTGGTTGGGAGACTGAAGCTTTCTTT

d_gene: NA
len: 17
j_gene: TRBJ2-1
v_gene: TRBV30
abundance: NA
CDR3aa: CAWSLVLWASSYNEQFF
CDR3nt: TGTGCCTGGAGCCTGGTGTTATGGGCGAGCTCCTACAATGAGCAGTTCTTC

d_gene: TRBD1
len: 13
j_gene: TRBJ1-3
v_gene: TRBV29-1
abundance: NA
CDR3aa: CSVTGTGRNTIYF
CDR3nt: TGCAGCGTGACAGGGACAGGGCGAAACACCATATATTTT

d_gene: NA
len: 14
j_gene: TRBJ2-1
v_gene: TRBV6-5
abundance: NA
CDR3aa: CASSPRWSRNEQFF
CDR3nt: TGTGCCAGCAGTCCCCGCTGGTCTCGGAATGAGCAGTTCTTC

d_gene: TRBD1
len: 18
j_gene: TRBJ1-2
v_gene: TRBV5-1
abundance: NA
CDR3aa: CASSPGQGTRGFNYGYTF
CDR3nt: TGCGCCAGCAGCCCGGGACAGGGAACAAGGGGGTTTAACTATGGCTACACCTTC

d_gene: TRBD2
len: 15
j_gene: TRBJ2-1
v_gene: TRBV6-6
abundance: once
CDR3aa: CASSSQREVYNEQFF
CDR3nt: TGTGCCAGCAGTTCCCAGCGGGAGGTCTACAATGAGCAGTTCTTC

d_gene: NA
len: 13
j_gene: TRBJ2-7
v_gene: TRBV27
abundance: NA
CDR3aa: CASGPDRPREQYF
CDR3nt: TGTGCCAGCGGGCCCGACAGGCCCCGCGAGCAGTACTTC

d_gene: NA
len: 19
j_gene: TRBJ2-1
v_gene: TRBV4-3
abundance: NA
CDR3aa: CASSQDGASATMSYNEQFF
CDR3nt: TGCGCCAGCAGCCAAGATGGGGCTAGCGCGACCATGTCCTACAATGAGCAGTTCTTC

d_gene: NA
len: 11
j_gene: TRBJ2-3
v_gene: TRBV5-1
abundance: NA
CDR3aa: CASSPGETQYF
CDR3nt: TGCGCCAGCAGCCCCGGGGAAACGCAGTATTTT

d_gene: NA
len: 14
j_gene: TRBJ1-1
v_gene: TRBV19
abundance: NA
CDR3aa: CASSPPSVNTEAFF
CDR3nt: TGTGCCAGTAGTCCACCCTCAGTGAACACTGAAGCTTTCTTT

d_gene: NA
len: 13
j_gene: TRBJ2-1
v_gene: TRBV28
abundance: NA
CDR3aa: CAHSLGTYNEQFF
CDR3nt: TGTGCCCACAGTTTAGGCACCTACAATGAGCAGTTCTTC

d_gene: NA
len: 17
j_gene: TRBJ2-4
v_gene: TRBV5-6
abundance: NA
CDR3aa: CASSLTGPDRAKNIQYF
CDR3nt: TGTGCCAGCAGCTTGACAGGTCCGGACAGAGCCAAAAACATTCAGTACTTC

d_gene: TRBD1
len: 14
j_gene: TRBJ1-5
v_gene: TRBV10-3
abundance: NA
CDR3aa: CAISDSGGHQPQHF
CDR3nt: TGTGCCATCAGTGATTCAGGGGGACATCAGCCCCAGCATTTT